The next 24 T cell receptor beta chains were all read from a single sample in a study of T cell responses to AZD1222 COVID-19 vaccine. Sequencing was performed with immunoSEQ multiplex PCR; in TCRdb, only in-frame clones are kept and a portion is missing. The table shows roughly 150,000 clones, with roughly 84% occurring only once. The sequencing used peripheral blood, collected on day 0 of AZD1222 vaccination. These receptor sequences come from an adult in good health.

The chain is built from TRBV4-1 and TRBJ1-6, with D unresolved. Trimming took 0 bases from V and 0 from J, leaving 9 bases between them. CDR3 size: 17 residues. CDR1 MGHRA and CDR2 YSYEKL come from the germline V gene. The DNA for the CDR3 is TGCGCCAGCAGCCAAGAAGGGCTCCTCTCCTATAATTCACCCCTCCACTTT. Amino acids: CASSQEGLLSYNSPLHF.

The chain employs TRBV29-1 and TRBJ1-5; 9 nucleotides line up with TRBD1. This CDR3 has 13 amino acids. J was trimmed by 3 bases and V by 5 bases; bases with no gene match: 2. Germline V gene lookup returns CDR1 SQVTM and CDR2 ANQGSEA. The CDR3 nucleotides are TGCAGCGTTAGGGACAGGGTCAATCAGCCCCAGCATTTT. Protein: CSVRDRVNQPQHF.

The chain has TRBV5-8 and TRBJ2-3, with D possibly matching TRBD2 (6 bases). Germline values: CDR1 SGHTS, CDR2 YDEGEE. CDR3 length equals 16 residues. Trimming removed 2 bases from V and 4 bases from J, with 17 bases in between. The CDR3 spells CASSFRGGVKADTQYF. The CDR3, as DNA: TGTGCCAGCAGCTTTCGAGGCGGGGTAAAAGCAGATACGCAGTATTTT.

The chain uses TRBV6-5 and TRBJ1-1; D is uncertain. V was trimmed by 8 bases and J by 10 bases, leaving 14 bases between them. Germline assignment: CDR1 MNHEY and CDR2 SVGAGI. This CDR3 is built from 11 residues. CDR3 loop: CASFGLTRAFF. The CDR3 DNA sequence: TGTGCCAGCTTCGGTTTGACCCGAGCTTTCTTT.

J is TRBJ1-5 and V is TRBV4-2; D gene uncertain. The CDR3 loop spans 18 amino acids. The germline V gene has CDR1 LGHNA and CDR2 YNFKEQ. Between the trimmed V and J ends, which lost 0 bases and 3 bases, there was a span of 18 bases. DNA of the CDR3: TGTGCCAGCAGCCAAGAATCGCCCCTCGGAATATCCAATCAGCCCCAGCATTTT. It encodes CASSQESPLGISNQPQHF.

Here the CDR3 reads CASSLRDPRKEYSNQPQHF. CDR3 bases: TGTGCCAGCAGCTTGAGAGATCCCAGAAAGGAATATAGCAATCAGCCCCAGCATTTT. The rearrangement joins TRBV5-6 to TRBJ1-5; D is uncertain. The CDR3 has 19 amino acids. V gave up 1 base and J gave up 0 bases, with 20 bases separating them. Germline assignment: CDR1 SGHDT and CDR2 YYEEEE.

The V gene is TRBV5-5, the J gene TRBJ2-7; D not certain. The CDR3 consists of 13 residues. Trimming left V 0 bases short and J 1 base short, with 5 bases between. Per germline, CDR1 SGHKS and CDR2 YYEKEE (reference sequence). This chain's CDR3 is CASSLGKSYEQYF. In DNA, the CDR3 is TGTGCCAGCAGCTTGGGGAAATCCTACGAGCAGTACTTC.

The V and J genes are TRBV11-2 and TRBJ1-6; D not resolved. The CDR3 runs to 14 residues. Germline CDR1 SGHAT, CDR2 FQNNGV. V lost 1 base and J lost 5, with 6 bases in between. Here the CDR3 reads CASSLVNHNSPLHF. CDR3 bases: TGTGCCAGCAGCTTAGTGAACCATAATTCACCCCTCCACTTT.

This sequence joins TRBV6-5 and TRBJ1-2, with 8 bases aligning to TRBD1. The CDR3 consists of 14 residues. J was trimmed by 8 bases and V by 6 bases; bases with no gene match: 11. Germline assignment: CDR1 MNHEY and CDR2 SVGAGI. The CDR3 nucleotides read TGTGCCAGCAGCAGTGACAGGGGACTAGGGGGCTACACCTTC. Translating it yields CASSSDRGLGGYTF.

V is TRBV30 and J is TRBJ1-6, with TRBD1 as a possible D gene (5 bases). CDR1 GTSNPN and CDR2 SVGIG come from the germline V gene (reference sequence). V was pared by 3 bases and J by 0 bases, with 9 bases between. The CDR3 runs 15 residues. For the CDR3, the DNA is TGTGCCTGGAGGGGACCGTTCTCCTATAATTCACCCCTCCACTTT. This translates into CAWRGPFSYNSPLHF.

The chain combines TRBV5-5 with TRBJ1-5; 7 nucleotides match TRBD1. CDR1 and CDR2 from the germline V gene are SGHKS and YYEKEE (reference sequence). After removal of 3 bases from V and 5 bases from J, the junction contained 11 bases not matched to a gene. The CDR3 has 16 amino acids. The CDR3 reads CASSSGTGTVYQPQHF. The CDR3 region has the DNA TGTGCCAGCAGCTCGGGCACCGGGACAGTATATCAGCCCCAGCATTTT.

The count of this clone is one. V gene TRBV7-6 combines with J gene TRBJ2-7, with D unclear. CDR3 length: 15 amino acids. Germline V gives CDR1 SGHVS, CDR2 FNYEAQ. V shed 1 base and J shed 2 bases, with 12 bases lying between them. The CDR3 protein is CASSLDSGLTYEQYF. The CDR3 coding sequence is TGTGCCAGCAGCTTAGATTCCGGGCTTACCTACGAGCAGTACTTC.

The chain carries TRBV2 and TRBJ1-5; TRBD1 matches at 9 bases. V lost 9 bases, J lost 7 bases, and 10 bases stayed unmatched. CDR1 is SNHLY and CDR2 is FYNNEI in the germline V gene. This CDR3 contains 14 residues. As DNA, the CDR3 is TGTGCCAGTGGGACAGGGAGGTTTGAGCAGCCCCAGCATTTT. Amino acids: CASGTGRFEQPQHF. Full variable domain (remainder filled in from reference TRBV2 and TRBJ1-5): EPEVTQTPSHQVTQMGQEVILRCVPISNHLYFYWYRQILGQKVEFLVSFYNNEISEKSEIFDDQFSVERPDGSNFTLKIRSTKLEDSAMYFCASGTGRFEQPQHFGDGTRLSIL.

The J gene is TRBJ2-3, the V gene TRBV2; 7 nucleotides line up with TRBD2. Per the germline V gene, CDR1 is SNHLY and CDR2 is FYNNEI. This CDR3 contains 14 residues. The V and J ends lost 5 bases and 6 bases, in that order; junction bases with no gene match: 8. CDR3 residues: CASSLRTSKDTQYF. The CDR3 region has the DNA TGTGCCAGCAGTCTTCGGACTAGTAAGGATACGCAGTATTTT.

This sequence joins TRBV5-6 and TRBJ1-1; 8 positions agree with TRBD1. There are 15 residues in the CDR3. CDR1 SGHDT and CDR2 YYEEEE come from the germline V gene. Trimming cost V 4 bases and J 1 base; bases outside gene matches: 6. CDR3 coding DNA: TGTGCCAGCAGCCTGTACGACAGGGGGAACACTGAAGCTTTCTTT. It yields the protein CASSLYDRGNTEAFF.

This clone was counted a few times. This chain's CDR3 is CASSLGTGSYEQYF. In DNA, the CDR3 is TGTGCCAGCAGCTTAGGGACAGGTTCCTACGAGCAGTACTTC. The J gene is TRBJ2-7, the V gene TRBV7-9; TRBD1 matches at 7 bases. Germline V CDR1 and CDR2: SEHNR, FQNEAQ (reference sequence). V lost 1 base and J lost 1; bases outside the gene matches: 1. This CDR3 comprises 14 residues.

The chain combines TRBV6-5 with TRBJ1-1; TRBD1 is a possible D gene (5 bases). V shed 6 bases and J shed 1 base, with 15 bases lying between them. The CDR3 extends over 15 amino acids. Germline V gene lookup returns CDR1 MNHEY and CDR2 SVGAGI. The CDR3 reads CASRGLKVGNTEAFF. CDR3 sequence (DNA): TGTGCCAGCAGGGGACTTAAAGTGGGGAACACTGAAGCTTTCTTT.

V gene TRBV27 combines with J gene TRBJ1-6, with D hard to call. The CDR3 is made up of 13 amino acids. From germline, CDR1 is MNHEY and CDR2 SMNVEV (reference sequence). Trimming left V 0 bases short and J 9 bases short, with 6 bases between. The CDR3 loop is CASSLSIGSPLHF. The CDR3 nucleotides are TGTGCCAGCAGTTTATCGATTGGTTCACCCCTCCACTTT.

V is TRBV30 and J is TRBJ2-5; 11 nucleotides match TRBD2. Trimming took 3 bases from V and 7 from J; bases not matched to a gene: 7. In germline, CDR1 is GTSNPN, CDR2 SVGIG (reference sequence). This CDR3 is 14 amino acids long. CDR3: CAWRIAGGRGTQYF. CDR3 in DNA: TGTGCCTGGAGGATAGCGGGGGGGAGAGGGACCCAGTACTTC.

This sequence joins TRBV5-1 and TRBJ2-1; D unclear. The ends were cut back, 1 base at V and 5 bases at J, with 16 bases in the middle. Germline CDR1 and CDR2: SGHRS and YFSETQ. The CDR3 is 16 residues long. The chain's CDR3 is CASSLTGKPNNNEQFF. CDR3 coding DNA: TGCGCCAGCAGCTTGACTGGAAAACCGAACAACAATGAGCAGTTCTTC. The whole variable domain, filled in from reference TRBV5-1 and TRBJ2-1, reads KAGVTQTPRYLIKTRGQQVTLSCSPISGHRSVSWYQQTPGQGLQFLFEYFSETQRNKGNFPGRFSGRQFSNSRSEMNVSTLELGDSALYLCASSLTGKPNNNEQFFGPGTRLTVL.

CDR3 bases: TGTGCCAGCGGGAGGGAGGGCGACGAGCAGTACTTC. It encodes CASGREGDEQYF. The V call is TRBV2, the J call TRBJ2-7; 7 bases line up with TRBD2. Per germline, CDR1 SNHLY and CDR2 FYNNEI. V lost 8 bases and J lost 5; bases outside the gene matches: 6. The CDR3 runs to 12 residues.

The V and J genes are TRBV5-1 and TRBJ2-2, with D unresolved. Germline CDR1 and CDR2: SGHRS and YFSETQ. With 5 bases removed from V and 5 bases from J, the gap between germline ends came to 13 bases. CDR3 size: 14 residues. The CDR3 DNA sequence: TGCGCCAGCAGAGCGACTGACGCTACCGGGGAGCTGTTTTTT. Protein: CASRATDATGELFF.

V is TRBV7-3 and J is TRBJ2-3; 7 positions match TRBD1. After removal of 3 bases from V and 1 base from J, the junction contained 4 bases not matched to a gene. This CDR3 comprises 15 residues. CDR1 is SGHTA and CDR2 is FQGTGA in the germline V gene. This CDR3 is CASSFFGQGTDTQYF. The CDR3 DNA follows: TGTGCCAGCAGCTTTTTCGGACAGGGCACAGATACGCAGTATTTT.

The chain employs TRBV19 and TRBJ1-1; 7 nucleotides line up with TRBD1. The trim removed 6 bases at V and 4 bases at J, leaving 8 bases unmatched. The germline CDR1 and CDR2 sequences are LNHDA and SQIVND (reference sequence). The CDR3 is 14 amino acids. In nucleotides, the CDR3 is TGTGCCAGTAGCCCCAGGGGGGCGGGCACTGAAGCTTTCTTT. It yields the protein CASSPRGAGTEAFF.